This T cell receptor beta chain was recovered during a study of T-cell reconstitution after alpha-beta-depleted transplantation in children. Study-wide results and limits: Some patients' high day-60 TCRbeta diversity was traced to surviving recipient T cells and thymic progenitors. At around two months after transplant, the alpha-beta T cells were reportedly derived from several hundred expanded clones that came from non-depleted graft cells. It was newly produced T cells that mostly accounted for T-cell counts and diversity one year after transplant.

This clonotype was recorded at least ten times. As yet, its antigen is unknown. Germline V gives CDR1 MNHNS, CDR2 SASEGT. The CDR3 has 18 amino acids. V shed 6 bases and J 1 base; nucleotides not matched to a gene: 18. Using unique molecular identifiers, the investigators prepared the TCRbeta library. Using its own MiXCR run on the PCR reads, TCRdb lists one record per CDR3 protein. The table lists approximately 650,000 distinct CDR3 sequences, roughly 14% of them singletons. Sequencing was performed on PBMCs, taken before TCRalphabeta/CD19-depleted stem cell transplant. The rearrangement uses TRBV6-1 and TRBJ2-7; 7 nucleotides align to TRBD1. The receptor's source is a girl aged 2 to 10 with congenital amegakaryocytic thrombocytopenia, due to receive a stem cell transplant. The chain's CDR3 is CASRPPRGPVLESYEQYF. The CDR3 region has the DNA TGTGCCAGCAGACCACCGAGGGGGCCCGTGTTAGAATCCTACGAGCAGTACTTC.